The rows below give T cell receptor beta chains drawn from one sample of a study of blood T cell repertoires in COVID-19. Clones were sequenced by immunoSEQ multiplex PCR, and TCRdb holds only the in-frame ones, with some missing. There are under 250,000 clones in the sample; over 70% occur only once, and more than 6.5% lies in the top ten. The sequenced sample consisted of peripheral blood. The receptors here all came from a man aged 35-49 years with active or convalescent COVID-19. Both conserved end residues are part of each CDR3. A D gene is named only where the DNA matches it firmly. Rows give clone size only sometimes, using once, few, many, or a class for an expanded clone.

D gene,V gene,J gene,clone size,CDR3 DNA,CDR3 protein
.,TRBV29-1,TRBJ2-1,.,TGCAGCGTAAGCCCGGACAGCTATGAGCAGTTCTTC,CSVSPDSYEQFF
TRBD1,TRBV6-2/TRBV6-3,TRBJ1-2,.,TGTGCCAGCAGTTACCCGGGACAGGGGCGCTATGGCTACACCTTC,CASSYPGQGRYGYTF
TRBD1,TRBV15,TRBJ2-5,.,TGTGCCACCAGCAGAGATAGGGGACAGGGGGAGACCCAGTACTTC,CATSRDRGQGETQYF
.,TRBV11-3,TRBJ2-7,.,TGTGCCAGCAGCCGGAGCTCAGAGGCCTACGAGCAGTACTTC,CASSRSSEAYEQYF
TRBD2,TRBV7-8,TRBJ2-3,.,TGTGCCAGCAGCTTATGGGCTAGCGGGACCCTTTACACAGATACGCAGTATTTT,CASSLWASGTLYTDTQYF
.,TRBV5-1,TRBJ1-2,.,TGCGCCAGCAGCCCGGAGACCGTCACCTATGGCTACACCTTC,CASSPETVTYGYTF
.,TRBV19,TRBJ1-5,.,TGTGCCAGTAGTTTACAGGTTTTGCAGCCCCAGCATTTT,CASSLQVLQPQHF
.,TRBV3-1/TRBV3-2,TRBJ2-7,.,TGTGCCAGCAGCCAAGGTTGGCAGGTTGAAGAGCAGTACTTC,CASSQGWQVEEQYF
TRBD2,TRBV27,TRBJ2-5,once,TGTGCCAGCAGTTTGTGGGAGGGCGAGACCCAGTACTTC,CASSLWEGETQYF
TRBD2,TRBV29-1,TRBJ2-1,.,TGCAGCGTCTTACCGGGACTAGCCGTTGTGAATGAGCAGTTCTTC,CSVLPGLAVVNEQFF